This T cell receptor beta chain was identified in a study of T cell repertoires in cytomegalovirus infection. Across the study: Use of recently identified HLA-C-restricted and well-studied HLA-B-restricted CMV epitopes was part of the study. In public TCR beta signatures, there were indications of both CMV infection and matching HLA type.

TCRdb used MiXCR to reprocess the reads, holding one entry per CDR3 protein. The data hold 450,000 to 600,000 distinct CDR3 sequences, with 25% to 35% observed a single time. This clonotype was seen a handful of times. The antigen is unknown. Study results and limitations: Within the response measured ex vivo, HLA-C-restricted CMV-specific TCR beta clonotypes were dominant.

The sample consisted of cultured PBMCs, taken from culture after CMV antigen stimulation. The receptor's source is a human donor in good health (CMV status not recorded). Some clones in this sample may be carry-over from other donors' samples.

The CDR3 coding sequence is TGTGCCAGTAGCTGGACAGGGGAGACTGAAGCTTTCTTT. Protein product: CASSWTGETEAFF. The V call is TRBV19, the J call TRBJ1-1; 9 bases line up with TRBD1. The V gene's germline CDR1 is LNHDA and CDR2 SQIVND (reference sequence). The CDR3 sequence is 13 residues long. V shed 6 bases, J shed 5 bases, and the junction held 4 bases outside the gene matches.